This T cell receptor (beta chain) stems from a study of T-cell reconstitution after alpha-beta-depleted transplantation in children. V was pared by 1 base and J by 12 bases, with 19 bases between. Germline-derived CDR1 and CDR2 are MGHDK and SYGVNS. The CDR3 sequence is 15 residues long. As it was prepared, the TCRbeta library received unique molecular identifiers. Using its own MiXCR run on the PCR reads, TCRdb lists one record per CDR3 protein. The sample holds around 580,000 distinct CDR3 sequences; more than 20% are singletons and the top ten take around 14%. The V and J genes are TRBV25-1 and TRBJ2-1, with D unresolved. Material: PBMCs, mostly from graft donor cells, obtained 360 days after TCRalphabeta/CD19-depleted stem cell transplant. The receptor was isolated from a boy under two years old who had a stem cell transplant for acute myeloid leukemia, so the T cells may come from the graft donor. In DNA, the CDR3 is TGTGCCAGCAGTGAATGGAGCTGGGCCAAAAGAACGCAGTTCTTC. As protein: CASSEWSWAKRTQFF.